This T cell receptor beta chain is drawn from a study of T-cell memory formation after mild COVID-19. Overall study results and limits: Later expanders leaned CD4+, whereas clones that contracted between day 15 and 85 were balanced CD4/CD8. Researchers found some responding clones in pre-infection memory, a sign that cross-reactive memory joined. The CD4+ clones that contracted clustered mainly within CM and EM, and the CD8+ clones concentrated in EMRA.

This clonotype was counted between two and nine times. What it recognizes is unknown. A single record per CDR3 protein comes from TCRdb applying MiXCR to the 5' RACE reads. The sample carries approximately 300,000 distinct CDR3 sequences, just under 20% recorded once. The CDR3 is made up of 13 amino acids. The rearrangement uses TRBV1 and TRBJ2-7; no check of the table's D call, TRBD1, against the DNA was made. TRBV1 corresponds to a pseudogene. Sequenced input: PBMCs or a T cell subset sorted from them (not recorded which). The TCR sequence derives from a man between 18 and 29 years old who had mild COVID-19 (a few samples of this study predate the infection). Cell type and time point are not known. The CDR3 sequence is CTSSQERGREQYV. The CDR3 DNA follows: TGCACCAGCAGCCAAGAAAGGGGTAGAGAGCAGTACGTC.